This T cell receptor (beta chain) was identified in a study of cytomegalovirus exposure and HLA in healthy donors. Losses at the gene ends were 0 bases for V and 9 bases for J; bases not matched to a gene: 5. Looked up from germline, CDR1 is MNHEY and CDR2 is SVGAGI. The CDR3 consists of 15 residues. Vbeta (60) and Jbeta (13) primers were used in the PCR. The method was immunoSEQ multiplex PCR; TCRdb's version includes in-frame clones alone and lacks a portion of them. Among 130,000 to 150,000 clones, over 60% were seen once, and the ten largest hold 1.5% to 2%. The sample taken for sequencing was PBMCs. The TCR sequence derives from a woman aged 30 to 39 in good health and CMV-seronegative. V is TRBV6-5 and J is TRBJ1-6, with 7 bases lining up with TRBD1. In DNA form, the CDR3 reads TGTGCCAGCAGTTACTCGACAGGGATTACTTCACCCCTCCACTTT. Its protein product is CASSYSTGITSPLHF.